This TCR beta chain was recorded in a study of cytomegalovirus exposure and HLA in healthy donors. The overall study: Among several hundred genotyped donors, around 77% fell in the Caucasian-associated ancestry cluster.

Researchers ran the PCR with 60 Vbeta and 13 Jbeta primers. Sequencing was performed with immunoSEQ multiplex PCR; in TCRdb, only in-frame clones are kept and a portion is missing. The repertoire has under 150,000 clones, over 65% of them found once; the top ten carry less than 3%. The junction had 8 bases not matched to a gene; V was cut back by 6 bases and J by 0 bases. CDR3 size: 16 residues. The germline CDR1 and CDR2 sequences are SGDLS and YYNGEE. Sequencing was carried out using PBMCs. The receptor's source is a male donor in good health and CMV-seronegative. The chain couples TRBV9 to TRBJ1-1; 10 bases align to TRBD1. The CDR3 is CASKPRTGGMNTEAFF. CDR3 nucleotides: TGTGCCAGCAAACCCCGGACAGGGGGAATGAACACTGAAGCTTTCTTT.